This TCR beta chain was identified during a study of blood T cell repertoires in COVID-19. Trimming removed 6 bases from V and 0 bases from J, with 8 bases in between. Germline CDR1 WNHNN, CDR2 SYGVQD (reference sequence). The CDR3 sequence is 13 residues long. The method was immunoSEQ multiplex PCR; TCRdb's version includes in-frame clones alone and lacks a portion of them. Among some 460,000 clones listed, nearly 90% were seen once. The specimen was PBMCs or T cells enriched from blood (not recorded which). This chain links TRBV10-1 with TRBJ1-1; no clear D gene. The sequence was collected from a woman aged 18-29 years with acute COVID-19. The CDR3 loop reads CASRTDLNTEAFF. CDR3 bases: TGCGCCAGCAGGACTGATTTGAACACTGAAGCTTTCTTT.